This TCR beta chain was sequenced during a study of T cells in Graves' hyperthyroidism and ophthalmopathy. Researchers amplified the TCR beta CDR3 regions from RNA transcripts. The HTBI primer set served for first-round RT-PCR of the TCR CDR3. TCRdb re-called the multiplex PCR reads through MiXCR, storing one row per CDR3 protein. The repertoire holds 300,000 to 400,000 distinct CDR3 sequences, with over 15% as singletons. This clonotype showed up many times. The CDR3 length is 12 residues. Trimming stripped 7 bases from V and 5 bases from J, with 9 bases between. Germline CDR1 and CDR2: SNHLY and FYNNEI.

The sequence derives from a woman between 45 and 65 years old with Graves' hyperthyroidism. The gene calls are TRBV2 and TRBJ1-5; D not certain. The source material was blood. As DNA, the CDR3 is TGTGCCAGCACTCGAGGGCATCAGCCCCAGCATTTT. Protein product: CASTRGHQPQHF.